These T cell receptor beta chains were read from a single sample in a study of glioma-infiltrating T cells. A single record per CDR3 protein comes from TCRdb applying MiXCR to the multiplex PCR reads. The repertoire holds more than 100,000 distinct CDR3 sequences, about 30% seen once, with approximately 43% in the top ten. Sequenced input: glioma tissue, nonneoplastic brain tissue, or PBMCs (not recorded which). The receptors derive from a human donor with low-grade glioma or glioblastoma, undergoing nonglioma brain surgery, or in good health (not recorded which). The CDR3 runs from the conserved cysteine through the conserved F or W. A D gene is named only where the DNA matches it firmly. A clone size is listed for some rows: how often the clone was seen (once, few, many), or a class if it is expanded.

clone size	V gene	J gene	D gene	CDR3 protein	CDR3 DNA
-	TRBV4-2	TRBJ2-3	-	CSSSQVLSDTQYF	TGTTCCAGCAGCCAAGTTCTGTCAGATACTCAGTATTTC
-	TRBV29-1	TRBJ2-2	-	CSVLGPTNTGELFF	TGCAGCGTTCTGGGACCGACGAACACCGGGGAGCTGTTTTTT
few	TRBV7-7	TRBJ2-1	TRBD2	CASSSRSGGDSEQFF	TGTGCTAGCAGCTCCCGGAGCGGGGGAGATAGTGAGCAGTTCTTC
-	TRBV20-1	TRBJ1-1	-	CSASTRLLNTEAFF	TGCAGTGCCAGCACGCGACTCCTGAACACTGAAGCTTTCTTT
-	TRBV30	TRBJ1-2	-	CAWNTERMGGYTF	TGTGCCTGGAACACCGAGCGTATGGGGGGCTACACCTTC
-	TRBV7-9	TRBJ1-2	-	CASSLGGTPNYGYTF	TGTGCCAGCAGCTTAGGGGGGACTCCTAACTATGGCTACACCTTC
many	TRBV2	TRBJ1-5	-	CASSGEGVGPQHF	TGTGCCAGCAGTGGTGAGGGCGTCGGGCCCCAGCATTTT
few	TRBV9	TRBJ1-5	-	CASSNWRHKEPINQPQHF	TGTGCCAGCAGCAACTGGAGGCATAAGGAGCCTATCAATCAGCCCCAGCATTTT
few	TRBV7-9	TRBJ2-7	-	CASSTTPSSEQYF	TGTGCCAGCAGCACTACGCCTAGCAGCGAGCAGTACTTC
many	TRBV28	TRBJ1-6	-	CASRQTESPLHF	TGTGCCAGCAGACAGACAGAATCACCCCTCCACTTT
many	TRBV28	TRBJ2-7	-	CASSPYGTSYEQYF	TGTGCCAGCAGTCCCTACGGTACCTCCTACGAGCAGTACTTC
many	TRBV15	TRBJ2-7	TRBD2	CATSSEPLAGGYF	TGTGCCACCAGCAGTGAACCCTTAGCGGGGGGGTACTTC
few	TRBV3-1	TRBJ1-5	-	CATPGRGGRQPQHF	TGTGCCACCCCAGGGCGGGGCGGGAGACAGCCCCAGCATTTT
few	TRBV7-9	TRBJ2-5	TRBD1	CASSPKQGALTETQYF	TGTGCCAGCAGCCCCAAACAGGGGGCGCTTACAGAGACCCAGTACTTC